This passage covers 14 T cell receptor beta chains from one sample sequenced in a study of OX40 agonist ivuxolimab in advanced cancers. The method was immunoSEQ multiplex PCR; TCRdb's version includes in-frame clones alone and lacks a portion of them. The repertoire holds 57,000 or so clones, around 89% seen once, with more than 15% in the top ten. The starting material was CD4+ or CD8+ T cells sorted from blood, obtained in a trial of the OX40 agonist ivuxolimab. Every receptor here comes from an adult with an advanced solid tumor such as melanoma, head and neck, liver or kidney cancer.

The chain joins TRBV2 to TRBJ2-5, with 9 bases identical to TRBD2. This CDR3 has 15 residues. Trimming removed 2 bases from V and 5 bases from J; junction bases left unmatched: 6. Looked up from germline, CDR1 is SNHLY and CDR2 is FYNNEI. DNA of the CDR3: TGTGCCAGCAGTGAATTAGCGGGAGTTGAGGAGACCCAGTACTTC. Its translation: CASSELAGVEETQYF.

This clone was seen a handful of times. Other DNA sequences within the sample encode an identical CDR3. This rearrangement joins TRBV6-5 to TRBJ2-5; maybe TRBD2 (5 bases). V was clipped by 0 bases and J by 5 bases, with 7 bases between them. The germline CDR1 and CDR2 sequences are MNHEY and SVGAGI. There are 13 residues in the CDR3. This CDR3 reads CASSYSKRETQYF. CDR3 DNA: TGTGCCAGCAGTTACTCGAAGCGGGAGACCCAGTACTTC.

This chain links TRBV13 with TRBJ2-1; 12 nucleotides align to TRBD2. Germline V CDR1 and CDR2: PRHDT, FYEKMQ (reference sequence). Trimming took 6 bases from V and 7 from J; bases not matched to a gene: 10. CDR3 length equals 16 residues. The CDR3 DNA sequence: TGTGCCAGCAGGTTCCCGACTAGCGGGAGAGGTAATGAGCAGTTCTTC. Translated, it gives CASRFPTSGRGNEQFF.

This chain joins TRBV4-1 and TRBJ2-7; D uncertain. V was pared by 0 bases and J by 6 bases, with 12 bases between. CDR1 is MGHRA, CDR2 YSYEKL, per germline. This CDR3 region has 14 residues. CDR3 nucleotides: TGCGCCAGCAGCCAAGAAGACGCTTCGGGCGAGCAGTACTTC. It is translated as CASSQEDASGEQYF.

Written as DNA, the CDR3 is TGCGCCAGCAGCCAAGGTAGTGGGAGTGGGCCCCAGCATTTT. This sequence encodes CASSQGSGSGPQHF. V is TRBV4-1 and J is TRBJ1-5, with unresolved D. V was shortened by 1 base and J by 9 bases, with 13 bases between the two germline ends. This CDR3 has 14 residues. The germline V gene has CDR1 MGHRA and CDR2 YSYEKL.

The chain has TRBV5-1 and TRBJ2-1, with D perhaps matching TRBD1 (5 bases). The germline V and J ends were trimmed by 6 bases and 4 bases, with 8 bases remaining between them. Germline CDR1 reads SGHRS; CDR2 reads YFSETQ. The CDR3 contains 12 residues. The CDR3 sequence: CASKAGYNEQFF. In nucleotides, the CDR3 is TGCGCCAGCAAGGCAGGGTACAATGAGCAGTTCTTC.

The gene calls are TRBV30 and TRBJ2-7; 7 bases fit TRBD2. Germline lookup yields CDR1 GTSNPN and CDR2 SVGIG (reference sequence). CDR3 size: 11 residues. Losses at the gene ends were 5 bases for V and 3 bases for J; bases not matched to a gene: 1. This CDR3 is CAWREVYEQYF. The CDR3 DNA follows: TGTGCCTGGCGGGAGGTCTACGAGCAGTACTTC.

The table lists this clone with a few counts. The chain uses TRBV9 and TRBJ1-2; TRBD1 matches at 7 bases. V was pared by 0 bases and J by 1 base, with 12 bases of the junction left unmatched. The CDR3 sequence is 18 residues long. The germline CDR1 and CDR2 sequences are SGDLS and YYNGEE. CDR3 in DNA: TGTGCCAGCAGCGTAGGCCCCTACCCGGGACAGATTAACTATGGCTACACCTTC. It encodes CASSVGPYPGQINYGYTF.

This clone showed up just once. This chain joins TRBV5-1 and TRBJ2-1, with D uncertain. The CDR3 sequence is 12 residues long. The V end lost 3 bases, the J end lost 7 bases, and 8 bases lay between the germline ends. Germline CDR1 and CDR2: SGHRS and YFSETQ. Written as DNA, the CDR3 is TGCGCCAGCAGCTCGTTAGGGAATGAGCAGTTCTTC. This gives the protein CASSSLGNEQFF.

This clone occurred once. The chain uses TRBV2 and TRBJ2-2; 11 bases match TRBD2. CDR3 size: 16 residues. The ends lost 1 base at V and 3 bases at J; junction bases unmatched: 1. Germline CDR1 and CDR2: SNHLY and FYNNEI. CDR3 DNA: TGTGCCAGCAGTGAAGGACTAGCGGGACACACCGGGGAGCTGTTTTTT. It yields the protein CASSEGLAGHTGELFF. Combining the CDR3 with reference TRBV2 and TRBJ2-2 gives the whole variable domain EPEVTQTPSHQVTQMGQEVILRCVPISNHLYFYWYRQILGQKVEFLVSFYNNEISEKSEIFDDQFSVERPDGSNFTLKIRSTKLEDSAMYFCASSEGLAGHTGELFFGEGSRLTVL.

The gene calls are TRBV4-1 and TRBJ2-5; D remains unclear. Per germline, CDR1 MGHRA and CDR2 YSYEKL. The CDR3 runs 13 residues. With 6 bases removed from V and 7 bases from J, the gap between germline ends came to 15 bases. For the CDR3, the DNA is TGCGCCAGCAGTATAGACCACGCAGGGACCCAGTACTTC. Encoded protein: CASSIDHAGTQYF.

The genes are TRBV11-2 and TRBJ2-3; 8 bases align to TRBD2. The CDR3 sequence is 15 residues long. Germline CDR1 reads SGHAT; CDR2 reads FQNNGV. V lost 2 bases and J lost 2; bases outside the gene matches: 3. In DNA form, the CDR3 reads TGTGCCAGCAGCTTATACGGGAGGGCCACAGATACGCAGTATTTT. It codes for CASSLYGRATDTQYF.

This clone was found a few times. The chain combines TRBV6-5 with TRBJ1-4; maybe TRBD1 (5 bases). V lost 2 bases, J lost 8 bases, and 12 bases lay in between. The CDR3 is 14 amino acids. Germline-derived CDR1 and CDR2 are MNHEY and SVGAGI. The CDR3 region has the DNA TGTGCCAGCAGTTACGGGGGGAAGGGCGAAAAACTGTTTTTT. Translation: CASSYGGKGEKLFF.

This rearrangement joins TRBV7-8 to TRBJ2-7, with 9 bases that match TRBD2. The CDR3 sequence is 14 residues long. The V segment lost 1 base and the J segment 2 bases; nucleotides outside the gene matches: 0. Germline V lookup: CDR1 SGHVS, CDR2 FQNEAQ. DNA of the CDR3: TGTGCCAGCAGCTTAGTAGCGGGAGCCTACGAGCAGTACTTC. Translating it yields CASSLVAGAYEQYF.